This T cell receptor (beta chain) was observed in a study of shared clonotypes between healthy human individuals. On the study more broadly: Three men and a couple of women, aged 18 to 49, were donors.

In the naive CD8 group, cells lacked CD45RO and were positively selected for CCR7, so terminally differentiated effector memory CD45RA+ cells were left out. Each cell subset's genomic DNA was divided evenly among several immunoSEQ plates. This table comes from immunoSEQ multiplex PCR, and its TCRdb copy is limited to in-frame clones, with some not included. The table has about 2 million clones, roughly 95% seen once. The CDR3 covers 18 residues. The V gene's germline CDR1 is SEHNR and CDR2 FQNEAQ (reference sequence). Trimming took off 1 base at V and 1 base at J, with 17 bases between the two ends. Sequencing was done on a sample of naive CD8+ T cells sorted from blood. This clonotype originated in a man aged 18 to 30 in good health. This chain links TRBV7-9 with TRBJ1-5; no reliable D call. CDR3 residues: CASSLDDKMEQSNQPQHF. CDR3 bases: TGTGCCAGCAGCTTAGATGATAAGATGGAACAGAGCAATCAGCCCCAGCATTTT.